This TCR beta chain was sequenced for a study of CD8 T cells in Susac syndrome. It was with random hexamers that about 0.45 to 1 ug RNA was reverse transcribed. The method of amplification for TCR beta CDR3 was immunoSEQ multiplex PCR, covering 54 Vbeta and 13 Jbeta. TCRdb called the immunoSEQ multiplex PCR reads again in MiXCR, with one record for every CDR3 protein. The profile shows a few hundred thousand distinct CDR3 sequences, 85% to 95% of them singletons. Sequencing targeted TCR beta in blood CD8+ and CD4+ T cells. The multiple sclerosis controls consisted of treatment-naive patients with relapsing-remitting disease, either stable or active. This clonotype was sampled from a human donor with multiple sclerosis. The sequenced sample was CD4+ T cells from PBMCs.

CDR3 nucleotides: TGCGCCAACACGACCAACAACAGGGGGCTTGAAAAACTGTTTTTT. Translated: CANTTNNRGLEKLFF. V usage is TRBV23-1 and J usage is TRBJ1-4; 9 bases agree with TRBD1. TRBV23-1 is an open reading frame, and its role is uncertain. This CDR3 spans 15 amino acids. Losses at the gene ends were 10 bases for V and 7 bases for J; bases not matched to a gene: 13.